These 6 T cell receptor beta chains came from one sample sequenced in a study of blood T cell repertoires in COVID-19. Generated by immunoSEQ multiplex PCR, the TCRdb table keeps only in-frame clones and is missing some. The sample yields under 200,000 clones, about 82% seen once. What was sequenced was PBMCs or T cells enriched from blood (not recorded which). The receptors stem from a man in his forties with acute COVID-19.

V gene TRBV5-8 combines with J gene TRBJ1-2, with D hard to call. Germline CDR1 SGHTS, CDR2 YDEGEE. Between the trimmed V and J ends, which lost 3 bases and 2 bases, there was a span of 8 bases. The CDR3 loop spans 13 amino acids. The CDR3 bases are TGTGCCAGCAGCTCTCGAGCGAACTATGGCTACACCTTC. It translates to CASSSRANYGYTF.

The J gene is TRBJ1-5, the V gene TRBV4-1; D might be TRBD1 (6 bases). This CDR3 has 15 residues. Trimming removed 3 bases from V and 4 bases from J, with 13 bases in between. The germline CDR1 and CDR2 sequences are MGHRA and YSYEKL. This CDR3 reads CASSHQDSNNQPQHF. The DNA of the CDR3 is TGCGCCAGCAGCCATCAGGACAGCAATAATCAGCCCCAGCATTTT.

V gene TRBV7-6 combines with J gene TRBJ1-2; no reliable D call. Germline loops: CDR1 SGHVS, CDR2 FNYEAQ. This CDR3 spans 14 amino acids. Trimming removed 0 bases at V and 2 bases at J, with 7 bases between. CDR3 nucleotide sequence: TGTGCCAGCAGCTTAGCGCATGAGAACTATGGCTACACCTTC. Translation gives CASSLAHENYGYTF.

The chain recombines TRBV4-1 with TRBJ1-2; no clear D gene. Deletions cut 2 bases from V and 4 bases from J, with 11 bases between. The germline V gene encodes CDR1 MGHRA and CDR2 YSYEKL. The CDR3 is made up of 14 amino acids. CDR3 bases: TGCGCCAGCAGCCAACTAACAGCTCTCTATGGCTACACCTTC. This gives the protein CASSQLTALYGYTF.

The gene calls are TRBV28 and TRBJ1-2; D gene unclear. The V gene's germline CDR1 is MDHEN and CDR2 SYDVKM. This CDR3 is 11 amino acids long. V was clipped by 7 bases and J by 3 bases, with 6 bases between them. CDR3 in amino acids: CASTRYYGYTF. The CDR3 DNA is TGTGCCAGCACCCGGTACTATGGCTACACCTTC.

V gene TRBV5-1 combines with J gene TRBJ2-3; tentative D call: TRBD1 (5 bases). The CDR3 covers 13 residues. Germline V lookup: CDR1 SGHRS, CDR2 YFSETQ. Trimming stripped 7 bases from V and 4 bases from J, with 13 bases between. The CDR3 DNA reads TGCGCCAGCTCCGGCCAGGGTTCAGATACGCAGTATTTT. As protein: CASSGQGSDTQYF.